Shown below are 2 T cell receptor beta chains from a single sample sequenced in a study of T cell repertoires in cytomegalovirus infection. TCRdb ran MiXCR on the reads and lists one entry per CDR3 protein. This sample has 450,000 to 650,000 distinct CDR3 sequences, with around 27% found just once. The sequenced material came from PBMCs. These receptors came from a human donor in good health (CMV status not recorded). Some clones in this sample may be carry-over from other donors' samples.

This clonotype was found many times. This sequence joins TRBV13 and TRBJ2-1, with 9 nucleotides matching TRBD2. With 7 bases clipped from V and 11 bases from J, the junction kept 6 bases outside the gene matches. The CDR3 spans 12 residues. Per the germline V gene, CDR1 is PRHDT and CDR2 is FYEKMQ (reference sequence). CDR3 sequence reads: CASKSPSGKQFF. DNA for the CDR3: TGTGCCAGCAAGTCACCTAGCGGGAAGCAGTTCTTC.

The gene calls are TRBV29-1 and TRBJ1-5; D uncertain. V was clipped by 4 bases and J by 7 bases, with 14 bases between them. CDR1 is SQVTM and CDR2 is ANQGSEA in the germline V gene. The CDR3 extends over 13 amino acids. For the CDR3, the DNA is TGCAGCGTTGCGTCGGATTTGGGGCAGCCCCAGCATTTT. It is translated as CSVASDLGQPQHF.